This T cell receptor beta chain came from a study of blood T cells in healthy people across ages. Germline values: CDR1 LGHNA, CDR2 YSLEER. The CDR3 has 15 residues. V was clipped by 4 bases and J by 4 bases; unmatched bases: 7. Then a second PCR, running about 7 to 11 cycles, was carried out with a sample-barcoded 5' primer and a J-beta primer mix. A single record per CDR3 protein comes from TCRdb applying MiXCR to the 5' RACE reads. The repertoire has fewer than 1,000,000 distinct CDR3 sequences, around 45% of them found once; the top ten carry 15% to 25%. The chain joins TRBV4-3 to TRBJ1-5, with 7 positions matching TRBD1. This receptor was obtained from a man aged 55 to 70 in good health. Sequencing was carried out using blood. CDR3 bases: TGCGCCAGCAGCCGAAGGACAGGTCCGAATCAGCCCCAGCATTTT. Encoded protein: CASSRRTGPNQPQHF.